The T cell receptor beta chain under discussion was sequenced for a study of cytomegalovirus exposure and HLA in healthy donors. Turning to the study itself: Per a later analysis, the approximately 690 first-cohort and 120 validation repertoires shared one platform. Study-wide results and limits: According to a later analysis, TCR clusters from the first cohort tended to co-occur in the 120 or so validation repertoires. It was reported that the classifier diagnosed cytomegalovirus status with high specificity and sensitivity in both the original and validation cohorts. Rarity marked most TCR sequences, yet some public TCRs occurred in many donors.

Remarks on this clone: Its antigen is unknown.

Assay used: immunoSEQ multiplex PCR; TCRdb lists only in-frame clones, some missing. The sample consists of roughly 60,000 clones, around 96% of them appearing once. The CDR3 covers 16 residues. CDR1 SEHNR and CDR2 FQNEAQ come from the germline V gene (reference sequence). V lost 2 bases and J lost 4, with 17 bases in between. The sequence came from a man between 18 and 29 years old in good health and CMV-seronegative. The chain is built from TRBV7-9 and TRBJ2-5; TRBD1 might be the D (5 bases). Source material: PBMCs. The CDR3 loop reads CASSLSIRDGGETQYF. The CDR3 DNA reads as TGTGCCAGCAGCTTATCGATCAGGGATGGTGGAGAGACCCAGTACTTC.